Below, one TCR beta chain is given with its context. Naive CD8 cells comprised CD45RO-negative, CCR7-positively selected cells, excluding terminally differentiated effector memory CD45RA+ cells. The V gene's germline CDR1 is SGDLS and CDR2 YYNGEE. V shed 4 bases and J shed 8 bases, with 13 bases lying between them. This CDR3 is built from 13 residues. The data were obtained in a study of shared clonotypes between healthy human individuals. Using immunoSEQ multiplex PCR, the repertoire was profiled, and TCRdb retains in-frame clones only, with some absent. The sample has millions of clones; under 95% are singletons.

Specimen: naive CD8+ T cells from PBMCs. The chain joins TRBV9 to TRBJ2-4, with D uncertain. The source is a man between 18 and 29 years old in good health. Some clones in this sample may be carry-over from other donors' samples. The CDR3 loop is CASSPPSSYIQYF. The CDR3 DNA reads as TGTGCCAGCAGCCCCCCTTCCTCCTACATTCAGTACTTC.